Here is one T cell receptor beta chain with its context. Germline CDR1 and CDR2: LNHDA and SQIVND (reference sequence). The CDR3 covers 16 residues. V was clipped by 3 bases and J by 3 bases, with 17 bases between them. The authors' processing: From reference gene primer amplification, estimates of nucleated cell counts were derived. Data came from immunoSEQ multiplex PCR; TCRdb stores just in-frame clones and leaves some out. V and J calls and clone size come straight from that table; D and trimming were deduced from the DNA. Here the sample spans around 130,000 clones, approximately 88% being singletons. The entry originates in a study of blood T cell repertoires in COVID-19.

This TCR was sampled from a man in his 60s with active or convalescent COVID-19. Sequences were obtained from peripheral blood. This chain uses TRBV19 with TRBJ1-1; D is possibly TRBD1 (5 bases). CDR3 DNA: TGTGCCAGTAGTATCCCGGGGGGTTTCGGGGACACTGAAGCTTTCTTT. Translating it yields CASSIPGGFGDTEAFF. Full variable domain (outside the CDR3, taken from reference TRBV19 and TRBJ1-1): DGGITQSPKYLFRKEGQNVTLSCEQNLNHDAMYWYRQDPGQGLRLIYYSQIVNDFQKGDIAEGYSVSREKKESFPLTVTSAQKNPTAFYLCASSIPGGFGDTEAFFGQGTRLTVV.